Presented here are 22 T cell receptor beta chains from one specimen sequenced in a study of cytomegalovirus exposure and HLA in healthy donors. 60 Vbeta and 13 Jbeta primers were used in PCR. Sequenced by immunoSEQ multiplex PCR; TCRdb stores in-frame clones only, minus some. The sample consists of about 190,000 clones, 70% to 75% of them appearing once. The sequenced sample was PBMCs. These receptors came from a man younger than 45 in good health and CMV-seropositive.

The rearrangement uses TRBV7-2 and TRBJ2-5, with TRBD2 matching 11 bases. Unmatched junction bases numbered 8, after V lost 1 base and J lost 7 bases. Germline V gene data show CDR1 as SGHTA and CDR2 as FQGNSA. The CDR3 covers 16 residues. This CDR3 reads CASSLVASGGPSTQYF. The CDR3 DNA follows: TGTGCCAGCAGCTTAGTGGCTAGCGGGGGGCCCTCGACCCAGTACTTC.

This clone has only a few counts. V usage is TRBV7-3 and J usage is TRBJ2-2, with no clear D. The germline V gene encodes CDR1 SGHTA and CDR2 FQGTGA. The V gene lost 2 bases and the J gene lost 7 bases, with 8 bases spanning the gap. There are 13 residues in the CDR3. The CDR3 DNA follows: TGTGCCAGCAGCTTATATGAGGTCGGGGAGCTGTTTTTT. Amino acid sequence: CASSLYEVGELFF.

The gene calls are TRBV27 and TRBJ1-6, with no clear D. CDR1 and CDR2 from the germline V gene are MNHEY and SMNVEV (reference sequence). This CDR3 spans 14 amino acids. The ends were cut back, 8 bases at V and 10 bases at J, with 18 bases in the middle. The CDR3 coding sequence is TGTGCCAGCTGGTTGGGAGGAAAGGAATCACCCCTCCACTTT. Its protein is CASWLGGKESPLHF.

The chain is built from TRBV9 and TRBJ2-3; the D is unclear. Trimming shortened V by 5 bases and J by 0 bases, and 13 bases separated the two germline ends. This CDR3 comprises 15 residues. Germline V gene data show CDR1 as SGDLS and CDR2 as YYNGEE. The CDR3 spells CASRVGDRSTDTQYF. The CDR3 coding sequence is TGTGCCAGCAGGGTTGGAGACCGAAGCACAGATACGCAGTATTTT.

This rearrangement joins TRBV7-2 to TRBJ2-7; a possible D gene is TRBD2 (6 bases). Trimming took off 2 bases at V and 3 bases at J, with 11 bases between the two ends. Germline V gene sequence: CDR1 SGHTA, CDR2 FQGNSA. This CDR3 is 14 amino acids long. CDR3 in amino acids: CASSLLGRNYEQYF. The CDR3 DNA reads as TGTGCCAGCAGCTTATTAGGGAGGAACTACGAGCAGTACTTC.

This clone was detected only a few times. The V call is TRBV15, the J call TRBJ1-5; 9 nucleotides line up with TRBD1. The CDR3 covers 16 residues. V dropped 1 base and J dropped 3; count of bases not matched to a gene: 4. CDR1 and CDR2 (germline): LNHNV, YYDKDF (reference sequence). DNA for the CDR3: TGTGCCACCAGCAGAGCCCGGGACAGGGTCAATCAGCCCCAGCATTTT. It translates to CATSRARDRVNQPQHF.

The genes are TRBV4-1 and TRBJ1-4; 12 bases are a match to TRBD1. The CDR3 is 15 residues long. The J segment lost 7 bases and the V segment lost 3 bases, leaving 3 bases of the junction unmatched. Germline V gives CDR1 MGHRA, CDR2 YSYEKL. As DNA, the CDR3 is TGCGCCAGCAGCCAGGGGACAGGGGGCATTGAAAAACTGTTTTTT. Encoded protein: CASSQGTGGIEKLFF.

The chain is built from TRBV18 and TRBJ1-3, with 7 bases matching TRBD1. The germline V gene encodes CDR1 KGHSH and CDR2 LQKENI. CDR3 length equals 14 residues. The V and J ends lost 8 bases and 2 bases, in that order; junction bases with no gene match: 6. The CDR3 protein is CASTTGATGNTIYF. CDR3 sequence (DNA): TGTGCCAGCACAACAGGGGCGACTGGAAACACCATATATTTT.

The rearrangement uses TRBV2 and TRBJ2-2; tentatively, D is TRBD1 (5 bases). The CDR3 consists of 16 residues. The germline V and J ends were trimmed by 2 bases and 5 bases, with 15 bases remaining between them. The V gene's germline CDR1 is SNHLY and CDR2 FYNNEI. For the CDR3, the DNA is TGTGCCAGCAGTGAACAGGGCAGGGCTGGTACCGGGGAGCTGTTTTTT. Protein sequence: CASSEQGRAGTGELFF. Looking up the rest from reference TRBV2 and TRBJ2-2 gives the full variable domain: EPEVTQTPSHQVTQMGQEVILRCVPISNHLYFYWYRQILGQKVEFLVSFYNNEISEKSEIFDDQFSVERPDGSNFTLKIRSTKLEDSAMYFCASSEQGRAGTGELFFGEGSRLTVL.

The CDR3 sequence: CASSQDLNGGGLAITGELFF. CDR3 bases: TGTGCCAGCAGCCAAGATTTAAATGGCGGGGGACTAGCGATCACCGGGGAGCTGTTTTTT. The rearrangement uses TRBV4-2 and TRBJ2-2, with 10 bases identical to TRBD2. The V segment lost 0 bases and the J segment 4 bases; nucleotides outside the gene matches: 14. Germline values: CDR1 LGHNA, CDR2 YNFKEQ. CDR3 size: 20 residues.

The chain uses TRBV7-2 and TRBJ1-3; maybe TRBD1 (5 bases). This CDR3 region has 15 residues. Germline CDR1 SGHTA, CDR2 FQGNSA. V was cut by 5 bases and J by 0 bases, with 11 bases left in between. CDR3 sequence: CASSARQFSGNTIYF. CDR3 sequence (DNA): TGTGCCAGCAGCGCCCGACAGTTCTCTGGAAACACCATATATTTT.

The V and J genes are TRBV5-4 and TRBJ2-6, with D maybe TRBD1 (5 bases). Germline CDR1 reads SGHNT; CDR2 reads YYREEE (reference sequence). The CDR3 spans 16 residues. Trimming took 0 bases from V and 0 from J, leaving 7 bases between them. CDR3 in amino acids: CASSLGQSSGANVLTF. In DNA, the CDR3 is TGTGCCAGCAGCTTGGGACAGAGCTCTGGGGCCAACGTCCTGACTTTC.

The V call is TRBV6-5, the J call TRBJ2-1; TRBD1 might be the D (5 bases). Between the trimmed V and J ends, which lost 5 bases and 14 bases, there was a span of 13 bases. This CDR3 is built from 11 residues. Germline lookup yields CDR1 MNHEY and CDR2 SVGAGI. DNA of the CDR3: TGTGCCAGCAGTCAGCAAGGGGCAGAGTTCTTC. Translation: CASSQQGAEFF.

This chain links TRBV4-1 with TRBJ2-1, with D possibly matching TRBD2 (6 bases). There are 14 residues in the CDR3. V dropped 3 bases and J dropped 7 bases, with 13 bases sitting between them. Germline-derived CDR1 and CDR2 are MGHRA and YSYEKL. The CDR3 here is CASSQARAGNEQFF. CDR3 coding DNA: TGCGCCAGCAGCCAGGCCAGGGCGGGAAATGAGCAGTTCTTC.

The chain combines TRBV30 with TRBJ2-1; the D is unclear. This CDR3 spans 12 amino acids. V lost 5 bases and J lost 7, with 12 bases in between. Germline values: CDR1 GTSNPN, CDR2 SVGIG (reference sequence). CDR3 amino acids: CAWGEERNEQFF. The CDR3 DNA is TGTGCCTGGGGAGAGGAGAGAAATGAGCAGTTCTTC.

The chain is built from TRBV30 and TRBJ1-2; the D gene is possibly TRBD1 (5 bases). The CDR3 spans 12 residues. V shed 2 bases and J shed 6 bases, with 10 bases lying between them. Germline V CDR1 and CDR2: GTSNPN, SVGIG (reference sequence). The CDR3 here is CAWSQGFNGYTF. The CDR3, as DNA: TGTGCCTGGAGTCAGGGATTCAATGGCTACACCTTC.

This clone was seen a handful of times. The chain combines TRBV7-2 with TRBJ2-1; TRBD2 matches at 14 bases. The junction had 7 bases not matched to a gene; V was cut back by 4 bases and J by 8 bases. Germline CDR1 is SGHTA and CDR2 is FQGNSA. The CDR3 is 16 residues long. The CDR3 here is CASSSGTSGSLYEQFF. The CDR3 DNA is TGTGCCAGCAGCTCGGGGACTAGCGGGAGCTTATATGAGCAGTTCTTC.

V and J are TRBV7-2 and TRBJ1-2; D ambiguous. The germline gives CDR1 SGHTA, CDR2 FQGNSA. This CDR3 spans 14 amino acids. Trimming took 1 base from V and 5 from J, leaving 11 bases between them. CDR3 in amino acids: CASSLGTGGYGYTF. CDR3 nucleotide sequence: TGTGCCAGCAGCTTAGGGACGGGAGGGTATGGCTACACCTTC.

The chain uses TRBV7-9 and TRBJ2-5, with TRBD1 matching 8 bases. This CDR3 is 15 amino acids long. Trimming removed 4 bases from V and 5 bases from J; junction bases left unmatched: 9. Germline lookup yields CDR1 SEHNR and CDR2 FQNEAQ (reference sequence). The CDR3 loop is CASSSPGQVEETQYF. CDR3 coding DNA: TGTGCCAGCAGCTCCCCGGGACAGGTCGAGGAGACCCAGTACTTC. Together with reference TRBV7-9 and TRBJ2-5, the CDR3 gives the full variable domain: DTGVSQNPRHKITKRGQNVTFRCDPISEHNRLYWYRQTLGQGPEFLTYFQNEAQLEKSRLLSDRFSAERPKGSFSTLEIQRTEQGDSAMYLCASSSPGQVEETQYFGPGTRLLVL.

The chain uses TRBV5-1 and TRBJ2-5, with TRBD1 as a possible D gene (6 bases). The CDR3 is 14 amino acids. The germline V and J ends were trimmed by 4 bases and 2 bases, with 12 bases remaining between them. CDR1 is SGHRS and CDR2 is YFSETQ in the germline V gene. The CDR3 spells CASSPWTAQETQYF. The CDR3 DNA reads TGCGCCAGCAGCCCCTGGACAGCTCAAGAGACCCAGTACTTC.

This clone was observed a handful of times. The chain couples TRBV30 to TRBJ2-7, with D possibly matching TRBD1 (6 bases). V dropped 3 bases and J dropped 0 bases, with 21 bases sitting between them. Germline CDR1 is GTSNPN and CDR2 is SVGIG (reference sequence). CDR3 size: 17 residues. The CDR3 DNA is TGTGCCTGGAGCTTTTGGACCGGGACACCTAGCTCCTACGAGCAGTACTTC. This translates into CAWSFWTGTPSSYEQYF.

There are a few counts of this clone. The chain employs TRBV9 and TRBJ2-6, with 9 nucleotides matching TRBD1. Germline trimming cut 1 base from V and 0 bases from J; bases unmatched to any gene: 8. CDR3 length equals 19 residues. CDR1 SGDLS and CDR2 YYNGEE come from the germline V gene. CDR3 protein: CASSVWSTGGYSGANVLTF. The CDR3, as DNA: TGTGCCAGCAGCGTATGGTCGACAGGGGGGTACTCTGGGGCCAACGTCCTGACTTTC.